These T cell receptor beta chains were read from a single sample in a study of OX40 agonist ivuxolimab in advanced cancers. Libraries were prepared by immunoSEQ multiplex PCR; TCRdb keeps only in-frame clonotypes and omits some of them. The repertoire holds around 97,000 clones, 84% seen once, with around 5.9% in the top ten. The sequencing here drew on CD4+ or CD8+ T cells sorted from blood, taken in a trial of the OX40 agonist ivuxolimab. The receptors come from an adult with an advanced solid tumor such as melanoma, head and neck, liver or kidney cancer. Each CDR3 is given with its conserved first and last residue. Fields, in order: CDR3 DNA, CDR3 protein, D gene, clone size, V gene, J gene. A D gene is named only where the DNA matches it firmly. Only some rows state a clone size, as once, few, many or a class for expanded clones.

TGCGCCAGCAGCCAAGATCTGCCGGAGGGTGAAGCTTTCTTT	CASSQDLPEGEAFF	NA	NA	TRBV4-3	TRBJ1-1
TGTGCCAGCAGCCCGACTAGCGGGAGCCTCACATCCCTCAATGAGCAGTTCTTC	CASSPTSGSLTSLNEQFF	TRBD2	NA	TRBV11-3	TRBJ2-1
TGCGCCAGCAGCCAACCGGACAGGGGGCGAGGTGGCTACACCTTC	CASSQPDRGRGGYTF	TRBD1	NA	TRBV4-1	TRBJ1-2
TGTGCCAGCAGCCCAGGGTTAATGAACACTGAAGCTTTCTTT	CASSPGLMNTEAFF	NA	NA	TRBV7-2	TRBJ1-1
TGTGCCAGCAGTCTACACTCCCCTGGCAGGGTGGCGCAGTATTTT	CASSLHSPGRVAQYF	NA	few	TRBV6-5	TRBJ2-3
TGCGCCAGCAGCTTGGAGGGGGAAACATTGAACGAGCAGTACTTC	CASSLEGETLNEQYF	NA	NA	TRBV5-1	TRBJ2-7
TGCGCCAGCAGCAAGGGACAGGGCGACGAGCAGTACTTC	CASSKGQGDEQYF	TRBD1	once	TRBV5-1	TRBJ2-7
TGTGCCAGCAGTGAAAGGCCGGGGACAGTCTCTGGAAACACCATATATTTT	CASSERPGTVSGNTIYF	TRBD1	NA	TRBV6-1	TRBJ1-3
TGTGCCAGCAGCTTAAGGACAGGGGGCCGGGGGGAGACCCAGTACTTC	CASSLRTGGRGETQYF	TRBD1	once	TRBV7-9	TRBJ2-5
TGTGCCAGCAGCGTAGCGGAGGTCGGCTCCTACGAGCAGTACTTC	CASSVAEVGSYEQYF	NA	NA	TRBV9	TRBJ2-7
TGTGCCAGCAGCGGGGGACACCGCGCCTACACAGATACGCAGTATTTT	CASSGGHRAYTDTQYF	NA	NA	TRBV9	TRBJ2-3
TGTGCTAGTGGTTTGGCAACACAGGGATTGAACACCTTC	CASGLATQGLNTF	NA	NA	TRBV12-5	TRBJ1-2
TGTGCCAGCTCACCGGAGGGGAACTATGGCTACACCTTC	CASSPEGNYGYTF	NA	NA	TRBV18	TRBJ1-2
TGTGCTAGTGGTGGGCAGGGTATGGTCACTGAAGCTTTCTTT	CASGGQGMVTEAFF	NA	NA	TRBV12-5	TRBJ1-1
TGTGCCAGTAGTTCGCGGACAGGGCGGCGGCGCAATCAGCCCCAGCATTTT	CASSSRTGRRRNQPQHF	TRBD1	NA	TRBV19	TRBJ1-5